This T cell receptor (beta chain) appears in the sequencing data of a study of post-analysis software for immune sequencing data. Of note for this clonotype: Its antigen remains unidentified.

Germline V gives CDR1 DFQATT, CDR2 SNEGSKA (reference sequence). Between the trimmed V and J ends, which lost 3 bases and 3 bases, there was a span of 12 bases. The CDR3 sequence is 13 residues long. The TCR beta cDNA libraries carried unique molecular identifiers. It was from roughly 1 to 10 million T cells that about 500,000 cDNA molecules came. TCRdb re-derived calls from the PCR reads in MiXCR, one entry per CDR3 protein. This table holds under 900,000 distinct CDR3 sequences, about 50% found once. General observations from the study: Strong co-clustering by F measure was evident for samples that had been prepared in the same batch. When patients were compared with controls, 4 or 5 TRBV segments were more frequent, TRBV5-6, TRBV5-1 and TRBV20-1 among them.

This chain connects TRBV20-1 to TRBJ2-7, with no clear D. The sequence derives from a girl between 10 and 17 years old with multiple sclerosis. Sequencing was done on a sample of blood. The CDR3 nucleotides read TGCAGTGCTAGGTCCTACATCGGCTACGAGCAGTACTTC. It is translated as CSARSYIGYEQYF.